The 8 T cell receptor beta chains presented below share a single source sample, sequenced in a study of blood T cells in healthy people across ages. PCR was performed a second time for roughly 7 to 11 cycles using a sample-barcoded 5' primer and a J-beta primer mix. TCRdb redid the calling of the 5' RACE reads with MiXCR, one entry per CDR3 protein. The sample lists fewer than 1 million distinct CDR3 sequences; about 42% were seen once. Input material: blood. The receptors shown here come from a man in his sixties in good health.

This clonotype was seen more than once but under ten times. The chain links TRBV7-2 to TRBJ2-6; 7 bases match TRBD1. The V gene's germline CDR1 is SGHTA and CDR2 FQGNSA. V lost 5 bases, J lost 2 bases, and 6 bases stayed unmatched. The CDR3 is 16 amino acids. In DNA, the CDR3 is TGTGCCAGCAGCAACAGGGGTCCTACTGGGGCCAACGTCCTGACTTTC. Translating gives CASSNRGPTGANVLTF.

This sequence joins TRBV27 and TRBJ2-1; D perhaps matches TRBD2 (5 bases). CDR1 is MNHEY, CDR2 SMNVEV, per germline (reference sequence). The CDR3 sequence is 17 residues long. V lost 6 bases and J 0 bases, leaving 18 bases between the germline ends. As DNA, the CDR3 is TGTGCCAGCAGGAGAGGCATCTTAGGGAGCTCCTACAATGAGCAGTTCTTC. Translated: CASRRGILGSSYNEQFF.

V is TRBV7-2 and J is TRBJ2-7; D not resolved. CDR1 and CDR2 from the germline V gene are SGHTA and FQGNSA. Between the trimmed V and J ends, which lost 2 bases and 2 bases, there was a span of 7 bases. CDR3 length: 13 residues. As DNA, the CDR3 is TGTGCCAGCAGCTTACCCAGCGCCTACGAGCAGTACTTC. Translated: CASSLPSAYEQYF.

The rearrangement links TRBV7-9 to TRBJ1-1, with TRBD1 identical over 7 bases. Germline CDR1 SEHNR, CDR2 FQNEAQ (reference sequence). The CDR3 runs to 12 residues. Trimming took 8 bases from V and 4 from J; bases not matched to a gene: 4. CDR3 loop: CASGRGITEAFF. The CDR3 nucleotides read TGTGCCAGCGGCAGGGGGATCACTGAAGCTTTCTTT.

Concerning this clonotype itself: At one end, the junction sequence differs from germline, possibly due to a read error. The CDR3 loop reads CTSNRRGNEQFF. For the CDR3, the DNA is TGTACCAGCAATAGGAGAGGCAATGAGCAGTTCTTC. The rearrangement uses TRBV2 and TRBJ2-1; unclear D gene. Germline V gene lookup returns CDR1 SNHLY and CDR2 FYNNEI. This CDR3 has 12 residues. The variable domain in full, completed from reference TRBV2 and TRBJ2-1, reads EPEVTQTPSHQVTQMGQEVILRCVPISNHLYFYWYRQILGQKVEFLVSFYNNEISEKSEIFDDQFSVERPDGSNFTLKIRSTKLEDSAMYFCTSNRRGNEQFFGPGTRLTVL.

The chain recombines TRBV4-1 with TRBJ1-5, with 7 nucleotides matching TRBD1. The CDR3 is made up of 16 amino acids. Germline CDR1 is MGHRA and CDR2 is YSYEKL. The junction had 6 bases not matched to a gene; V was cut back by 0 bases and J by 4 bases. The DNA of the CDR3 is TGCGCCAGCAGCCAAGATATAGGACAGGTAAATCAGCCCCAGCATTTT. The encoded protein is CASSQDIGQVNQPQHF.

V and J are TRBV4-1 and TRBJ2-4; D is possibly TRBD1 (5 bases). TRBJ2-7 explains the end of the DNA better; the J call may be wrong. This CDR3 is 15 amino acids long. From germline, CDR1 is MGHRA and CDR2 YSYEKL. CDR3 coding DNA: TGCGCCAGCAGCCAGGGGCAAGGGTCGTTCAACGAGCAGTACTTC. This gives the protein CASSQGQGSFNEQYF.

There are a few counts of this clonotype. The gene calls are TRBV20-1 and TRBJ1-5; D might be TRBD1 (6 bases). This CDR3 comprises 13 residues. Germline CDR1 is DFQATT and CDR2 is SNEGSKA (reference sequence). Trimming removed 1 base at V and 7 bases at J, with 11 bases between. CDR3 sequence reads: CSARATGRQPQHF. CDR3 in DNA: TGCAGTGCTAGAGCCACAGGGCGGCAGCCCCAGCATTTT.